This T cell receptor (beta chain) was documented in a study of technical replicates of blood from a few donors. Measured with immunoSEQ multiplex PCR; TCRdb has only the in-frame clones, and not every one. The data show about 84,000 clones, with roughly 98% seen just once and approximately 0.15% held by the top ten. This CDR3 is built from 16 residues. The V gene end was trimmed by 6 bases and the J gene end by 3 bases; junction bases not matched to a gene: 10. The germline V gene encodes CDR1 SEHNR and CDR2 FQNEAQ (reference sequence). The receptor was derived from a human donor in good health. The V call is TRBV7-9, the J call TRBJ2-3, with 9 bases aligning to TRBD2. Sequencing input: T cells isolated from PBMCs. The CDR3 region has the DNA TGTGCCAGCAGTATTAACCAGGGACTAGCTACAGATACGCAGTATTTT. It is translated as CASSINQGLATDTQYF.